This T cell receptor (beta chain) was found in a study of T-cell memory formation after mild COVID-19. Using constant-segment primers, 5'RACE produced TCR alpha and TCR beta cDNA libraries carrying sample barcodes and UMIs. TCRdb used MiXCR to reprocess the 5' RACE reads, holding one entry per CDR3 protein. The sample shows 400,000 to 500,000 distinct CDR3 sequences, over 15% of them seen only once. Overall study findings and caveats: Pre-infection memory carried some responding clones, suggesting that cross-reactive memory joined.

Concerning this clonotype: Its antigen is undetermined.

The source material was PBMCs or a T cell subset sorted from them (not recorded which). This receptor was identified in a man between 18 and 35 years old who had mild COVID-19 (a few samples of this study predate the infection). Cell type and time point are not known.

The CDR3 loop reads CASTSGLQETQYF. CDR3 sequence (DNA): TGTGCCAGCACTAGCGGGCTCCAAGAGACCCAGTACTTC. This chain links TRBV9 with TRBJ2-5, with TRBD2 matching 8 bases. Looked up from germline, CDR1 is SGDLS and CDR2 is YYNGEE. The CDR3 extends over 13 amino acids. J lost 1 base, V lost 6 bases, and 2 bases had no gene match.